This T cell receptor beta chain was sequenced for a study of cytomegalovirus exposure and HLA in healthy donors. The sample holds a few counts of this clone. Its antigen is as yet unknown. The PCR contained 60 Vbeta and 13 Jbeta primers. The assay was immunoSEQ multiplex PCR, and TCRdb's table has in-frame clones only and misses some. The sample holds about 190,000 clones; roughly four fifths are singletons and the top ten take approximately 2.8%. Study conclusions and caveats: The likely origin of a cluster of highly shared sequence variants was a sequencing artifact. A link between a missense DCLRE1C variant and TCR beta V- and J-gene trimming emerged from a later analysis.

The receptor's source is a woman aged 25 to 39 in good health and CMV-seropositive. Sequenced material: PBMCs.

The CDR3 DNA sequence: TGTGCCACCCGACTAGCGGGGCCCTACGAGCAGTACTTC. As protein: CATRLAGPYEQYF. The chain combines TRBV2 with TRBJ2-7, with 11 bases fitting TRBD2. From germline, CDR1 is SNHLY and CDR2 FYNNEI. V lost 10 bases, J lost 2 bases, and 4 bases stayed unmatched. The CDR3 extends over 13 amino acids.